Described below is a single T cell receptor beta chain sequence and its context. The antigen is not known. TCRdb's copy holds only in-frame clones and misses some; the assay was immunoSEQ multiplex PCR. The table records around 180,000 clones, 85% to 90% of them present only once. This record comes from a study of T cell responses to AZD1222 COVID-19 vaccine. The study, taken as a whole, reports: Spike was spanned by vaccine-associated CD4 TCRs, which were dominant at 160-218 and 743-854. The sample set comprised mostly white British donors with more females, and clonal diversity was possibly underestimated.

The V end was cut by 4 bases, the J end by 4 bases, with 11 bases between. The CDR3 spans 14 residues. The germline V gene encodes CDR1 SGHRS and CDR2 YFSETQ. This chain uses TRBV5-1 with TRBJ2-2; D may be TRBD2 (5 bases). The receptor's source is an adult in good health. This sample comprised peripheral blood, obtained on day 0 of AZD1222 vaccination. This CDR3 reads CASSERGPTGELFF. The CDR3 DNA reads as TGCGCCAGCAGCGAGAGAGGGCCCACCGGGGAGCTGTTTTTT. The complete variable domain, with remaining parts taken from reference TRBV5-1 and TRBJ2-2, reads KAGVTQTPRYLIKTRGQQVTLSCSPISGHRSVSWYQQTPGQGLQFLFEYFSETQRNKGNFPGRFSGRQFSNSRSEMNVSTLELGDSALYLCASSERGPTGELFFGEGSRLTVL.